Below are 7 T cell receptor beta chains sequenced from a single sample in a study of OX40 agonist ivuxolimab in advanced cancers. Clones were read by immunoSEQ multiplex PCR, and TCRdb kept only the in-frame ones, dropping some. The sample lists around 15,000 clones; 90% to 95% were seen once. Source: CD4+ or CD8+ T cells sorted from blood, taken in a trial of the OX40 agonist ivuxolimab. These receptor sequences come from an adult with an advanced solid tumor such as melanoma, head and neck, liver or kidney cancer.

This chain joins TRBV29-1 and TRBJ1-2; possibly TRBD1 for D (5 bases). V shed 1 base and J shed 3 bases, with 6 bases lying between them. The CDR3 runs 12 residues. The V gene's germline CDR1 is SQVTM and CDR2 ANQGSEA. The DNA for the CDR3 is TGCAGCGTTGAAGGGGGCGACTATGGCTACACCTTC. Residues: CSVEGGDYGYTF.

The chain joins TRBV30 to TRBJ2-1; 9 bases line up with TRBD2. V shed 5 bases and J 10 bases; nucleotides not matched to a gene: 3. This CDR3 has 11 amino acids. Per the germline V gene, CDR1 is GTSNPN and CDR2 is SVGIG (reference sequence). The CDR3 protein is CAWGTSGEQFF. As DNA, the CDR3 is TGTGCCTGGGGTACTAGCGGGGAGCAGTTCTTC.

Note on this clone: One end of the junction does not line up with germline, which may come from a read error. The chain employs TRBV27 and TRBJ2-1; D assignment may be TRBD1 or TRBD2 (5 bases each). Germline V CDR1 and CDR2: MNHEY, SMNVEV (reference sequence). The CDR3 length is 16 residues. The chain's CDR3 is CARSCLGTDPYNEQFF. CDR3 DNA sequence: TGTGCCAGGAGTTGCCTCGGGACGGACCCTTACAATGAGCAGTTCTTC.

The CDR3, as DNA: TGTGCCAGCTCACCCGAGGGGAACACTGAAGCTTTCTTT. Its protein product is CASSPEGNTEAFF. The chain employs TRBV18 and TRBJ1-1; no clear D gene. Trimming shortened V by 3 bases and J by 1 base, and 6 bases separated the two germline ends. The CDR3 consists of 13 residues. From germline, CDR1 is KGHSH and CDR2 LQKENI. Using reference TRBV18 and TRBJ1-1 for the parts outside the CDR3, the full variable domain is NAGVMQNPRHLVRRRGQEARLRCSPMKGHSHVYWYRQLPEEGLKFMVYLQKENIIDESGMPKERFSAEFPKEGPSILRIQQVVRGDSAAYFCASSPEGNTEAFFGQGTRLTVV.

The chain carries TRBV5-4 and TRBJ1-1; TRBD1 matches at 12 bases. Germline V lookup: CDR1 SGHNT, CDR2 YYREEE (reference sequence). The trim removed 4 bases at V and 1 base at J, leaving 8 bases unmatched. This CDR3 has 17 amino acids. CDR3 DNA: TGTGCCAGCAGCCATTGGGGACAGGGGGCGAAGAACACTGAAGCTTTCTTT. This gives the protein CASSHWGQGAKNTEAFF.

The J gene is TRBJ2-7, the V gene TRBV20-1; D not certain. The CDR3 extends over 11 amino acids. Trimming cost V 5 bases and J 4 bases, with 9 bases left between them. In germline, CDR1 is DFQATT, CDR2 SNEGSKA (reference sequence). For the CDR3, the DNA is TGCAGTGCTCCAAAACAATACGAGCAGTACTTC. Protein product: CSAPKQYEQYF.

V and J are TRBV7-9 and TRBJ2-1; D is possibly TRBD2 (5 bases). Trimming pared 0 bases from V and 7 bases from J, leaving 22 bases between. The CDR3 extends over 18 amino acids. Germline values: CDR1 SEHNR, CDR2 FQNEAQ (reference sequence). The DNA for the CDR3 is TGTGCCAGCAGCTTAGCGTGGGTCGGCCTAGAAAGAGGGAATGAGCAGTTCTTC. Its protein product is CASSLAWVGLERGNEQFF.